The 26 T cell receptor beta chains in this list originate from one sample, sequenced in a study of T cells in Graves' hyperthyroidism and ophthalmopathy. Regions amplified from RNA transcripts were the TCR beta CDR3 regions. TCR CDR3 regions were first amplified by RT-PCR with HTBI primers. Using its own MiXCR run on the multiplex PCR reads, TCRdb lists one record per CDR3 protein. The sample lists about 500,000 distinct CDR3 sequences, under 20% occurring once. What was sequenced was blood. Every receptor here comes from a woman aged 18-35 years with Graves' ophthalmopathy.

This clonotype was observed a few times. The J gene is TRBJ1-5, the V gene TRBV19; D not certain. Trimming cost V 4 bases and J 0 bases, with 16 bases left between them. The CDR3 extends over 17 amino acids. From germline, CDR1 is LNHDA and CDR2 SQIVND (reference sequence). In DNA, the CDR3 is TGTGCCAGTAGTACCTACAGCGGACGGGATAGCAATCAGCCCCAGCATTTT. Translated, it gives CASSTYSGRDSNQPQHF.

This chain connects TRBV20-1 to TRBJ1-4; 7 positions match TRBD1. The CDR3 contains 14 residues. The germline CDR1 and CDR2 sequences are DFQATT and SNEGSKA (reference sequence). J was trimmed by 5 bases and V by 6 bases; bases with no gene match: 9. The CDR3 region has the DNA TGCAGTGCCTCCCAGACAGGGAAAAATGAAAAACTGTTTTTT. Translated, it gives CSASQTGKNEKLFF.

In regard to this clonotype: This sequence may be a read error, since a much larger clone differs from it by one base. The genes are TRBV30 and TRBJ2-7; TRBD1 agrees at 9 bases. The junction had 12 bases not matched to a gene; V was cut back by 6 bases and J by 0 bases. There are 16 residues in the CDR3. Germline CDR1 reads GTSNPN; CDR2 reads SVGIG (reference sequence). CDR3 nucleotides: TGTGCCTGCCTGGGGGTGGGGACAGGGAGCTCCTACGAGCAGTACTTC. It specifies CACLGVGTGSSYEQYF.

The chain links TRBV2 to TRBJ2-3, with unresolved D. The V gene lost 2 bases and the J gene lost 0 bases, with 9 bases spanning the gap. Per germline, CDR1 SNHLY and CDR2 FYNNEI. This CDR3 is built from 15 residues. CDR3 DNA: TGTGCCAGCAGTGAAATCTCCTCGAGCACAGATACGCAGTATTTT. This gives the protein CASSEISSSTDTQYF.

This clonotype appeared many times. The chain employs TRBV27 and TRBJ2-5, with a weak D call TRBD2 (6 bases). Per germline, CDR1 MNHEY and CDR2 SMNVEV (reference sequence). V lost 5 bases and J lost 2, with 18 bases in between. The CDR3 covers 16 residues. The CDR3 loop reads CASSPGVPKLQETQYF. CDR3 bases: TGTGCCAGCAGTCCGGGGGTCCCCAAGTTACAAGAGACCCAGTACTTC.

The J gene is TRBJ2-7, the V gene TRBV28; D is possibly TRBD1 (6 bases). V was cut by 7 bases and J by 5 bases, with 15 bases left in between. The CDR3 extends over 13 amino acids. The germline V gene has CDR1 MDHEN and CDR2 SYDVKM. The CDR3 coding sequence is TGTGCCAGCACCAAGAGAGAGGGGGACGAGCAGTACTTC. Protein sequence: CASTKREGDEQYF.

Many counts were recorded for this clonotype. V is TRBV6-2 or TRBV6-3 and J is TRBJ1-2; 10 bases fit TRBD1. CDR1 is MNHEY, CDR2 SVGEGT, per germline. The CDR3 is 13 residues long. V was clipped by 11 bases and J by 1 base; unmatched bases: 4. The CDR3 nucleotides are TGTGCCGGCCGGGACAGGGGTAACTATGGCTACACCTTC. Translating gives CAGRDRGNYGYTF.

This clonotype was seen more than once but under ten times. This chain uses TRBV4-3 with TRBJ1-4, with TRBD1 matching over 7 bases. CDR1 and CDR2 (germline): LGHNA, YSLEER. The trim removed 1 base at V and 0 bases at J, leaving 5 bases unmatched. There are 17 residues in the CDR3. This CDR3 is CASSQARGQATNEKLFF. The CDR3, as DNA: TGCGCCAGCAGCCAAGCTAGGGGGCAAGCAACTAATGAAAAACTGTTTTTT.

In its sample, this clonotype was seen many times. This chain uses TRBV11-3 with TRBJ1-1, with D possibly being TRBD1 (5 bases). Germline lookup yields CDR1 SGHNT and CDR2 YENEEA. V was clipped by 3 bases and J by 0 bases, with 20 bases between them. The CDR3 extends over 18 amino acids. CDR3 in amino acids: CASSLSRGEEGMNTEAFF. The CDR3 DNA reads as TGTGCCAGCAGCTTGTCGCGGGGGGAAGAGGGAATGAACACTGAAGCTTTCTTT.

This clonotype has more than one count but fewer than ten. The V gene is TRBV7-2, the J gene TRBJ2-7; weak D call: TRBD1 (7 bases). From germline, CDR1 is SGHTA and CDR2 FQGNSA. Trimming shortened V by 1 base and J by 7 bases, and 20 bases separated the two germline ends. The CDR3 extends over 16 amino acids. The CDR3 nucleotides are TGTGCCAGCAGCTTAGATTCGAGGACAGGCGGGGCTGAGCAGTACTTC. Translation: CASSLDSRTGGAEQYF.

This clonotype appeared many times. The CDR3 region is CASSYSGRGGNEQFF. The DNA of the CDR3 is TGTGCCAGCAGTTACAGCGGGAGGGGGGGAAATGAGCAGTTCTTC. This chain links TRBV6-5 with TRBJ2-1, with 10 bases aligning to TRBD2. The CDR3 is made up of 15 amino acids. The germline V gene has CDR1 MNHEY and CDR2 SVGAGI. V was pared by 2 bases and J by 7 bases, with 5 bases of the junction left unmatched.

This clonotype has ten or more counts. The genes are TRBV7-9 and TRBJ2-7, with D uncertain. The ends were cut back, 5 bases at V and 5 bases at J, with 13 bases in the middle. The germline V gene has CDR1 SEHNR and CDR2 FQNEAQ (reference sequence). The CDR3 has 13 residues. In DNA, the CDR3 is TGTGCCAGCAGCCCAGGTTCGTCTGACGAGCAGTACTTC. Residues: CASSPGSSDEQYF. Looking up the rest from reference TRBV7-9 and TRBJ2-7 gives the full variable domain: DTGVSQNPRHKITKRGQNVTFRCDPISEHNRLYWYRQTLGQGPEFLTYFQNEAQLEKSRLLSDRFSAERPKGSFSTLEIQRTEQGDSAMYLCASSPGSSDEQYFGPGTRLTVT.

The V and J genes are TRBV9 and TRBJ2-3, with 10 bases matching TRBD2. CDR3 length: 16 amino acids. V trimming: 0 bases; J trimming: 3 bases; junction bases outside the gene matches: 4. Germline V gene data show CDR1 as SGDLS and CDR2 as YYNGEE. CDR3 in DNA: TGTGCCAGCAGCGTAGGAGCGGGGGGGCCGACAGATACGCAGTATTTT. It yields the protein CASSVGAGGPTDTQYF.

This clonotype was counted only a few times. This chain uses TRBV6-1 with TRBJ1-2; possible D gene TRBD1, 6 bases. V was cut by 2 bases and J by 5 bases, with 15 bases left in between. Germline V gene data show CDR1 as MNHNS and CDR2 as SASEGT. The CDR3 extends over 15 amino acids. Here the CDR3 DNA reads TGTGCCAGCAGTGAAATGGCACAGGGCTGGTATGGCTACACCTTC. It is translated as CASSEMAQGWYGYTF.

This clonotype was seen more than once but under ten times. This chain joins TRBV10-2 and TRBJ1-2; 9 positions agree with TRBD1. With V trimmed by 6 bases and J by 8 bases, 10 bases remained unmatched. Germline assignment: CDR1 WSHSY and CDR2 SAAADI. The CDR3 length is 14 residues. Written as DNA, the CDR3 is TGCGCCAGCAGGGAGACAGGGGGGATAGGAGGCTACACCTTC. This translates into CASRETGGIGGYTF.

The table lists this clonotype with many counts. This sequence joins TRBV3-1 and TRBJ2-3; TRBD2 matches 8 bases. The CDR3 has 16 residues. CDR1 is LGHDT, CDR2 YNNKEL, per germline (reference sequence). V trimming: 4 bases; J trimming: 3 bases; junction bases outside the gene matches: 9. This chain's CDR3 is CASSRQVSGNTDTQYF. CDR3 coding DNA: TGTGCCAGCAGCCGGCAAGTTAGCGGGAATACAGATACGCAGTATTTT.

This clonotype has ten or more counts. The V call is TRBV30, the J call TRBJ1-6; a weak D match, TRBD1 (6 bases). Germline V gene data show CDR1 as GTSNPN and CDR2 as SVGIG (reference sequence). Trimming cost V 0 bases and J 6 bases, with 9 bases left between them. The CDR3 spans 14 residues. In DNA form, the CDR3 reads TGTGCCTGGAGTGTACAGGGAGGTAATTCACCCCTCCACTTT. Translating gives CAWSVQGGNSPLHF.

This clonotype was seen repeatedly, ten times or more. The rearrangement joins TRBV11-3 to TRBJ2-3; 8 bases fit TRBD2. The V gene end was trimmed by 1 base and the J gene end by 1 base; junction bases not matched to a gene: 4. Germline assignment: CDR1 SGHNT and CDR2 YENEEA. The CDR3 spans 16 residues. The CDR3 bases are TGTGCCAGCAGCTTAGGATCGACTAGCGGCACAGATACGCAGTATTTT. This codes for CASSLGSTSGTDTQYF. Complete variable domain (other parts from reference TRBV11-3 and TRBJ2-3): EAGVVQSPRYKIIEKKQPVAFWCNPISGHNTLYWYLQNLGQGPELLIRYENEEAVDDSQLPKDRFSAERLKGVDSTLKIQPAELGDSAVYLCASSLGSTSGTDTQYFGPGTRLTVL.

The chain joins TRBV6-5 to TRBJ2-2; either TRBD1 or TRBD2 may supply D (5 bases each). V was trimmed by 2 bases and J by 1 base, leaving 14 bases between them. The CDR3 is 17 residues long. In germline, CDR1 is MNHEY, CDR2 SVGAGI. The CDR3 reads CASSYGPGTVNTGELFF. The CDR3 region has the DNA TGTGCCAGCAGTTACGGTCCCGGGACGGTGAACACCGGGGAGCTGTTTTTT.

CDR3 in DNA: TGTGCCAGCAGCGAGACCAAGGAAGAGTCTATCTATGGCTACACCTTC. This translates into CASSETKEESIYGYTF. The J gene is TRBJ1-2, the V gene TRBV9; D unresolved. The V end lost 3 bases, the J end lost 4 bases, and 19 bases lay between the germline ends. The CDR3 is 16 residues long. Per the germline V gene, CDR1 is SGDLS and CDR2 is YYNGEE.

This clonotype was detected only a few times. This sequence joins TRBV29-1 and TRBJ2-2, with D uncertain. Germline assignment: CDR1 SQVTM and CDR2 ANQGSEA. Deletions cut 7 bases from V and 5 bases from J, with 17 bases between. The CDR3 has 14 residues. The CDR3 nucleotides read TGCAGCGCTGTCCCAAGGTCCGAGACCGGGGAGCTGTTTTTT. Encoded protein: CSAVPRSETGELFF.

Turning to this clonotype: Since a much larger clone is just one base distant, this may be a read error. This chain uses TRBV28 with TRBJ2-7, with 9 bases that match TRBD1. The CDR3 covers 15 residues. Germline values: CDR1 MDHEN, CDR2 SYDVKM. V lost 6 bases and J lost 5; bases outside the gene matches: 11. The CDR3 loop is CASRPRDRETHEQYF. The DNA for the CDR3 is TGTGCCAGCAGACCCCGGGACAGGGAAACCCACGAGCAGTACTTC.

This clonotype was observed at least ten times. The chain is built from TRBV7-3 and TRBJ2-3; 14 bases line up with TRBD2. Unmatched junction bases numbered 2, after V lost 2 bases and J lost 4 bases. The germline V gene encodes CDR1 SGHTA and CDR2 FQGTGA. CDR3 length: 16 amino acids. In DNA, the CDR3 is TGTGCCAGCAGCTTAGGACTAGCGGGAGGAGCAGATACGCAGTATTTT. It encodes CASSLGLAGGADTQYF.

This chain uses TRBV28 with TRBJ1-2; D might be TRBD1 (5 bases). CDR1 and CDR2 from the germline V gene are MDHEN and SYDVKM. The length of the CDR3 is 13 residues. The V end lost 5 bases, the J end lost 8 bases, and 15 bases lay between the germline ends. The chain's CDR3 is CASSQRTSEGYTF. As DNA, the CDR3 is TGTGCCAGCAGTCAACGGACATCCGAAGGCTACACCTTC.

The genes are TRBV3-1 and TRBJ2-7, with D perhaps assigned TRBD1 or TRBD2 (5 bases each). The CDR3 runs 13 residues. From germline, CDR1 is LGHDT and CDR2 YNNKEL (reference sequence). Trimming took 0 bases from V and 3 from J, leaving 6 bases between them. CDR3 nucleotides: TGTGCCAGCAGCCAAGAGGGGGACTACGAGCAGTACTTC. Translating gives CASSQEGDYEQYF.

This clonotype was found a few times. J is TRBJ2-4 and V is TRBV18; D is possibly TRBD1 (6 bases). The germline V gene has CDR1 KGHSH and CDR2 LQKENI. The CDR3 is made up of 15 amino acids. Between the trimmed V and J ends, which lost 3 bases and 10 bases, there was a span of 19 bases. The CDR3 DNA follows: TGTGCCAGCTCACCCCGGGACATGTTTGTAGGGATTCAGTACTTC. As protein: CASSPRDMFVGIQYF.